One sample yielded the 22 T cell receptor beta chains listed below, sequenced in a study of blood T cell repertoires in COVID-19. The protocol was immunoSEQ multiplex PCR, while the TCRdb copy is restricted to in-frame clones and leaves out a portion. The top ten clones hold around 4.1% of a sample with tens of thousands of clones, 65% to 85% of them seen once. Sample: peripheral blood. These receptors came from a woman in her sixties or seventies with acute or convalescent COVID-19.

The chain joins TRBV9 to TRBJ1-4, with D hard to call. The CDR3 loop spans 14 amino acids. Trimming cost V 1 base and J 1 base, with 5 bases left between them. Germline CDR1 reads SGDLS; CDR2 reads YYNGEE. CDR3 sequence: CASSVRGTNEKLFF. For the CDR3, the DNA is TGTGCCAGCAGCGTACGGGGAACTAATGAAAAACTGTTTTTT.

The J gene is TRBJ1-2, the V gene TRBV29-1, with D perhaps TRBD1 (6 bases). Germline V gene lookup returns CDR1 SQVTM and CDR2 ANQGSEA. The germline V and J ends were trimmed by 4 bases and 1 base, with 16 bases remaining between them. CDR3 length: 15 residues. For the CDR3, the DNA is TGCAGCGTTGGACCGCGCGGACAGCTTAACTATGGCTACACCTTC. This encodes CSVGPRGQLNYGYTF.

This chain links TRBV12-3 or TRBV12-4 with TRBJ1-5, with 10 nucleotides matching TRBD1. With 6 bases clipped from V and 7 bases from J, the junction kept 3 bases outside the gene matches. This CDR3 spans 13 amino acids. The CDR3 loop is CASRGQGNQPQHF. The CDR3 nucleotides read TGTGCCAGCAGGGGACAGGGGAACCAGCCCCAGCATTTT.

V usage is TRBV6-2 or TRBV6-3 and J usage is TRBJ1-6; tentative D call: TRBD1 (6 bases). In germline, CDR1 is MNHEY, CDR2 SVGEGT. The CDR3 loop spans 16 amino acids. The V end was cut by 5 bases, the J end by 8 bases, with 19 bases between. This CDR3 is CASSLRQAILDSPLHF. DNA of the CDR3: TGTGCCAGCAGTCTCCGACAGGCGATACTAGATTCACCCCTCCACTTT.

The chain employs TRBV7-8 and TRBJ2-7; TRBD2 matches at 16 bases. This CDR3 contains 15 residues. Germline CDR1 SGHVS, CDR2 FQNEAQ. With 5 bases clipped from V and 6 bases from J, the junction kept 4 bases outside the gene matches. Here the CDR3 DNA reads TGTGCCAGCAGCGGGACTAGCGGGGGGGCGGGCGAGCAGTACTTC. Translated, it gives CASSGTSGGAGEQYF. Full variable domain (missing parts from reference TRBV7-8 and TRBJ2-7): GAGVSQSPRYKVAKRGQDVALRCDPISGHVSLFWYQQALGQGPEFLTYFQNEAQLDKSGLPSDRFFAERPEGSVSTLKIQRTQQEDSAVYLCASSGTSGGAGEQYFGPGTRLTVT.

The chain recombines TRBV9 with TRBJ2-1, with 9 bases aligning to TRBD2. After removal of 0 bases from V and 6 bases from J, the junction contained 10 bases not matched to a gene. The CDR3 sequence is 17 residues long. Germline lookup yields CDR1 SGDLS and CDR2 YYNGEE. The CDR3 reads CASSVVPGSGGLNEQFF. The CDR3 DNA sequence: TGTGCCAGCAGCGTAGTACCTGGTAGCGGGGGCCTCAATGAGCAGTTCTTC.

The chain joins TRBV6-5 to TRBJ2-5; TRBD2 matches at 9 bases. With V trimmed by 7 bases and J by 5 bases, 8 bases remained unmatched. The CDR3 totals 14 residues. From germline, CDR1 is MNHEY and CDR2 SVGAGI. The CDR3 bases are TGTGCCAGCAATCCAGCGGGGGGCCGGGAGACCCAGTACTTC. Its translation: CASNPAGGRETQYF.

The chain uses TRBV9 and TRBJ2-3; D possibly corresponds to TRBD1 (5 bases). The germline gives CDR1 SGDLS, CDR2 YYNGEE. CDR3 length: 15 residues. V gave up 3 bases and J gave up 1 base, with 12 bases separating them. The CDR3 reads CASSGWQGGTDTQYF. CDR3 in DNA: TGTGCCAGCAGCGGGTGGCAGGGCGGCACAGATACGCAGTATTTT.

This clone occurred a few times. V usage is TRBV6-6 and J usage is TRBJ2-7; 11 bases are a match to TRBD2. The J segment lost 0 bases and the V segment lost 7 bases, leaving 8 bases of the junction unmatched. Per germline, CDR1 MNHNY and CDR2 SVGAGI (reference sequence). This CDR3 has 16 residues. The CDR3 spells CASTPTSGGLSYEQYF. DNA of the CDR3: TGTGCCAGCACTCCCACTAGCGGGGGCCTCTCCTACGAGCAGTACTTC.

CDR3: CAISEKRTGVHYGYTF. Written as DNA, the CDR3 is TGTGCCATCAGTGAAAAAAGGACAGGGGTTCACTATGGCTACACCTTC. The chain couples TRBV10-3 to TRBJ1-2, with 9 bases fitting TRBD1. Germline CDR1 ENHRY, CDR2 SYGVKD. Losses at the gene ends were 3 bases for V and 3 bases for J; bases not matched to a gene: 8. The CDR3 covers 16 residues.

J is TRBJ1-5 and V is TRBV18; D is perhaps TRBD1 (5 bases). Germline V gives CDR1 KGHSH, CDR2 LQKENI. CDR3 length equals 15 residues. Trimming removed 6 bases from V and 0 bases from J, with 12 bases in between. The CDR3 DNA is TGTGCCAGCTCGCAACAGGCAAATAGCAATCAGCCCCAGCATTTT. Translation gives CASSQQANSNQPQHF. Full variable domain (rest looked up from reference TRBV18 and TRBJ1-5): NAGVMQNPRHLVRRRGQEARLRCSPMKGHSHVYWYRQLPEEGLKFMVYLQKENIIDESGMPKERFSAEFPKEGPSILRIQQVVRGDSAAYFCASSQQANSNQPQHFGDGTRLSIL.

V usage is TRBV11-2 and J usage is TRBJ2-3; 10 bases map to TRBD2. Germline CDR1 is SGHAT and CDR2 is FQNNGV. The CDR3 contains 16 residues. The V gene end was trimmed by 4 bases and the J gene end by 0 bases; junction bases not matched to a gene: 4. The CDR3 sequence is CASSSLAGASTDTQYF. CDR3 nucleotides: TGTGCCAGCAGCTCGCTAGCGGGGGCTAGCACAGATACGCAGTATTTT.

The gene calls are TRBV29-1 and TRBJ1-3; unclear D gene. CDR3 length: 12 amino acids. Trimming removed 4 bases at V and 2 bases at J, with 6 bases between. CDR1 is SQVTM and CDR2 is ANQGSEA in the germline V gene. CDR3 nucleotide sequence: TGCAGCGTTGGTGAGGCTGGAAACACCATATATTTT. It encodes CSVGEAGNTIYF. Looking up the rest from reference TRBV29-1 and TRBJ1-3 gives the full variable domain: SAVISQKPSRDICQRGTSLTIQCQVDSQVTMMFWYRQQPGQSLTLIATANQGSEATYESGFVIDKFPISRPNLTFSTLTVSNMSPEDSSIYLCSVGEAGNTIYFGEGSWLTVV.

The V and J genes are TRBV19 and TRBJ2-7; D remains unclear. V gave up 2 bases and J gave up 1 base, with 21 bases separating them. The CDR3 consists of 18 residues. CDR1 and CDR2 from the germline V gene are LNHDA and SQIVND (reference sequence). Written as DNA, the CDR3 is TGTGCCAGTAGTATAAGTGACAAGGCTCACCTACATTCCTACGAGCAGTACTTC. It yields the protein CASSISDKAHLHSYEQYF. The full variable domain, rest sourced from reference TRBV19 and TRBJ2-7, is DGGITQSPKYLFRKEGQNVTLSCEQNLNHDAMYWYRQDPGQGLRLIYYSQIVNDFQKGDIAEGYSVSREKKESFPLTVTSAQKNPTAFYLCASSISDKAHLHSYEQYFGPGTRLTVT.

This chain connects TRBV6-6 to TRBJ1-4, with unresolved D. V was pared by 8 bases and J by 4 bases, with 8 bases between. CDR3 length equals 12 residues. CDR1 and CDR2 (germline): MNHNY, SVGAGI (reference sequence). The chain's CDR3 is CASRGGNEKLFF. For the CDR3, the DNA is TGTGCCAGCCGTGGCGGTAATGAAAAACTGTTTTTT.

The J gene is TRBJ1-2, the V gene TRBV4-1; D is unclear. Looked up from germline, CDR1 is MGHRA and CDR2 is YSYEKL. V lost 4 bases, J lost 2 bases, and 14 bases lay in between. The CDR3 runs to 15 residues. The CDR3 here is CASSLNPSENYGYTF. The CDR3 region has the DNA TGCGCCAGCAGCCTAAACCCTTCAGAAAACTATGGCTACACCTTC.

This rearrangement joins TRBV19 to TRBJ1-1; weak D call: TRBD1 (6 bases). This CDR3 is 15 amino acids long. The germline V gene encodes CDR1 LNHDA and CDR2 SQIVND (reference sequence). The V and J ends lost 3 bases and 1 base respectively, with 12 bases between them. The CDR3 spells CASSIGGARNTEAFF. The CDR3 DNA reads TGTGCCAGTAGTATTGGGGGGGCAAGGAACACTGAAGCTTTCTTT. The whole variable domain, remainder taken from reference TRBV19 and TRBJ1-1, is DGGITQSPKYLFRKEGQNVTLSCEQNLNHDAMYWYRQDPGQGLRLIYYSQIVNDFQKGDIAEGYSVSREKKESFPLTVTSAQKNPTAFYLCASSIGGARNTEAFFGQGTRLTVV.

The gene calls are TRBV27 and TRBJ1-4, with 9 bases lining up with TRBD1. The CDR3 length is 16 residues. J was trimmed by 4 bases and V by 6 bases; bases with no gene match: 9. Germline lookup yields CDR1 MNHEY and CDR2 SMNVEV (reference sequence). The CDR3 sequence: CASRRIDRGGNEKLFF. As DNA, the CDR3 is TGTGCCAGCAGGCGAATAGACAGGGGGGGTAATGAAAAACTGTTTTTT.

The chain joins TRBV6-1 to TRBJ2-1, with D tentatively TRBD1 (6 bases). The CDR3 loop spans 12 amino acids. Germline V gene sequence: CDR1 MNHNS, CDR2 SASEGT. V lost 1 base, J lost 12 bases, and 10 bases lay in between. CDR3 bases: TGTGCCAGCAGTGAAGAAGGCAGGGGGCAGTTCTTC. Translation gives CASSEEGRGQFF.

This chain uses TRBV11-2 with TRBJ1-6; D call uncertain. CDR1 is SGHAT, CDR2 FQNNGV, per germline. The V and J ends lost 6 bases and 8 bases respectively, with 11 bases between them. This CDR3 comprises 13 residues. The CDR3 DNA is TGTGCCAGCAGTTATCGGGGAGATTCACCCCTCCACTTT. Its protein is CASSYRGDSPLHF.

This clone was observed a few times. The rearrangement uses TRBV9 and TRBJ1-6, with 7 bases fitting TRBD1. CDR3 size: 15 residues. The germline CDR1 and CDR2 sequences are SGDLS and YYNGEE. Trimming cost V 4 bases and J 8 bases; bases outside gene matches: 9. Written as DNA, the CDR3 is TGTGCCAGCAGCCTCCGAACAGGGGTGTATTCACCCCTCCACTTT. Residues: CASSLRTGVYSPLHF.

CDR3 sequence (DNA): TGTGCCAGCAGTCAGGACAGGGGAATGCATTCACCCCTCCACTTT. The encoded protein is CASSQDRGMHSPLHF. This chain links TRBV27 with TRBJ1-6; 9 bases agree with TRBD1. Per germline, CDR1 MNHEY and CDR2 SMNVEV (reference sequence). V was pared by 5 bases and J by 8 bases, with 7 bases of the junction left unmatched. CDR3 length equals 15 residues.